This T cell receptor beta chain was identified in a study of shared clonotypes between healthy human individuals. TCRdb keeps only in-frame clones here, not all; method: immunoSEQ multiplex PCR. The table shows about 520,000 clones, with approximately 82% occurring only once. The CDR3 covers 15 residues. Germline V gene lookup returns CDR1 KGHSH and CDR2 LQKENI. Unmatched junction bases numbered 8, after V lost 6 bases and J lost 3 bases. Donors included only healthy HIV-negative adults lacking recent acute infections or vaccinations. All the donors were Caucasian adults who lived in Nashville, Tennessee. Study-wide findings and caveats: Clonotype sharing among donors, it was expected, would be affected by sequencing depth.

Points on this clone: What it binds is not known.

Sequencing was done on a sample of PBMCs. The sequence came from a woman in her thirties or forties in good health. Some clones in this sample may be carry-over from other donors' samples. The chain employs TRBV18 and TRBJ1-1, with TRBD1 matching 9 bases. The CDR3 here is CASSQTGGADTEAFF. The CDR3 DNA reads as TGTGCCAGCTCTCAAACAGGGGGCGCGGACACTGAAGCTTTCTTT.